This T cell receptor (beta chain) derives from a study of blood T cells in healthy people across ages. Together with a sample-barcoded 5' primer, a J-beta primer mix was included in a second PCR lasting roughly 6 to 12 cycles. One entry per CDR3 protein results from TCRdb running MiXCR on the 5' RACE reads. The table shows around 1,700,000 distinct CDR3 sequences, with roughly 28% occurring only once. Germline V gives CDR1 SGDLS, CDR2 YYNGEE. V shed 4 bases, J shed 1 base, and the junction held 7 bases outside the gene matches. The CDR3 spans 16 residues. This clonotype originated in a woman in her twenties or thirties in good health. The genes are TRBV9 and TRBJ2-2, with 7 positions matching TRBD2. The sequenced sample was blood. As DNA, the CDR3 is TGTGCCAGCAGCCTAAAGCGGGGATTGAACACCGGGGAGCTGTTTTTT. Translated, it gives CASSLKRGLNTGELFF.